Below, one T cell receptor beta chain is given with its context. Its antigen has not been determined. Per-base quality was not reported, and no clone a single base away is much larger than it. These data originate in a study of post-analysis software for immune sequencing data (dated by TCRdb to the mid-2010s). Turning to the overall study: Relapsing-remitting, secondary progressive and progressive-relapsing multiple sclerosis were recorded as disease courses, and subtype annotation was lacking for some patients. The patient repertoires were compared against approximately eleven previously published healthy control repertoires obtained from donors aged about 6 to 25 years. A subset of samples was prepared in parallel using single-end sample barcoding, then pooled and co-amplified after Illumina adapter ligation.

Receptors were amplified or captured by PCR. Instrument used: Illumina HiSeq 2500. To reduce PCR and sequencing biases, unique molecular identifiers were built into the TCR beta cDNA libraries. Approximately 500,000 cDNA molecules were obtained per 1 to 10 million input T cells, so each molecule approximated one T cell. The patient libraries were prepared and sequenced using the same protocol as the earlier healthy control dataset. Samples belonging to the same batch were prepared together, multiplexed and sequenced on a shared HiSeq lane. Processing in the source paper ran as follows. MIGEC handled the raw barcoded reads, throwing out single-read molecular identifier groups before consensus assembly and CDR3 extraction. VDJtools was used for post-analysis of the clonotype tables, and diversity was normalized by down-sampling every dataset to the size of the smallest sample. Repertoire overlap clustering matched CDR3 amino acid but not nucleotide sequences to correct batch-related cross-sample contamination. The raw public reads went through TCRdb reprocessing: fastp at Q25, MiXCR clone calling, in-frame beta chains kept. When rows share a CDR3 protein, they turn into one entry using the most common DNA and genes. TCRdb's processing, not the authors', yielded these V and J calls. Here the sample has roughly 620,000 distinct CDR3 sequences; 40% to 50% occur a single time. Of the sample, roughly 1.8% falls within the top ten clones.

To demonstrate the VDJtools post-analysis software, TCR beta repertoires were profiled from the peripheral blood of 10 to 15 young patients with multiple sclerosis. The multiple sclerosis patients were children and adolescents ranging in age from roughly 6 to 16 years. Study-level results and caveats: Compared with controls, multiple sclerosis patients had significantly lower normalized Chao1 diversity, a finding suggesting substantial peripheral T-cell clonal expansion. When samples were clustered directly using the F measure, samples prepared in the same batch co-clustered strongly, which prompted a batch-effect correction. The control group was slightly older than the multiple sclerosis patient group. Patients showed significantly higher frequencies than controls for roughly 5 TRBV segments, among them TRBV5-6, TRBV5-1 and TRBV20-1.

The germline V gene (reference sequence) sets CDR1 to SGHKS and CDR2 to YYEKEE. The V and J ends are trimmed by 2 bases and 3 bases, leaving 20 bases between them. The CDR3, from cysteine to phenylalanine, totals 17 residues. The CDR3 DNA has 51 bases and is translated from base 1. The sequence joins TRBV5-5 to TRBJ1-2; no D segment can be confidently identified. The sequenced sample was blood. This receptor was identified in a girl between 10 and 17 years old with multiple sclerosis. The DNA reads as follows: TGTGCCAGCAGCTTCTCCCGGGTCCTCTTCACCGACTATGGCTACACCTTC. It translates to CASSFSRVLFTDYGYTF.